These 10 T cell receptor beta chains were sequenced from one sample in a study of OX40 agonist ivuxolimab in advanced cancers. Profiled with immunoSEQ multiplex PCR; TCRdb holds only in-frame clones, not every one. Here the sample spans several thousand clones, 80% being singletons. Sequenced here: CD4+ or CD8+ T cells sorted from blood, sampled in a trial of the OX40 agonist ivuxolimab. The receptor source for this set is an adult with an advanced solid tumor such as melanoma, head and neck, liver or kidney cancer.

The chain has TRBV10-1 and TRBJ2-5, with a tentative D call TRBD1 (5 bases). V lost 4 bases and J lost 3, with 9 bases in between. The CDR3 is made up of 13 amino acids. Germline V gives CDR1 WNHNN, CDR2 SYGVQD (reference sequence). The CDR3 nucleotides read TGCGCCAGCAGTGTCGAGACAGAAGAGACCCAGTACTTC. It codes for CASSVETEETQYF.

The gene calls are TRBV6-5 and TRBJ2-2; the D is unclear. From germline, CDR1 is MNHEY and CDR2 SVGAGI. V shed 0 bases and J shed 1 base, with 6 bases lying between them. The CDR3 has 15 residues. The CDR3 loop is CASSYSRWNTGELFF. CDR3 DNA sequence: TGTGCCAGCAGTTACTCGAGATGGAACACCGGGGAGCTGTTTTTT.

V gene TRBV4-1 combines with J gene TRBJ2-7; D not certain. Germline lookup yields CDR1 MGHRA and CDR2 YSYEKL. V gave up 2 bases and J gave up 6 bases, with 11 bases separating them. The CDR3 is 13 residues long. CDR3 in DNA: TGCGCCAGCAGCCAACTTACCTTGAGCGAGCAGTACTTC. Translation gives CASSQLTLSEQYF.

The J gene is TRBJ1-2, the V gene TRBV30; 10 bases line up with TRBD1. This CDR3 comprises 14 residues. Germline assignment: CDR1 GTSNPN and CDR2 SVGIG (reference sequence). J gave up 6 bases and V 0 bases, and 4 bases lay outside the gene matches. The CDR3 coding sequence is TGTGCCTGGAGTGTAGGGACAGGGGACGATGGCTACACCTTC. Translation gives CAWSVGTGDDGYTF.

CDR3 residues: CASSPIRDRAKNIQYF. The CDR3 bases are TGTGCCAGCAGCCCCATCCGGGACAGGGCCAAAAACATTCAGTACTTC. The gene calls are TRBV27 and TRBJ2-4; 8 positions agree with TRBD1. The CDR3 spans 16 residues. The V and J ends lost 6 bases and 1 base, in that order; junction bases with no gene match: 8. CDR1 MNHEY and CDR2 SMNVEV come from the germline V gene (reference sequence).

With respect to this clone: Other DNA sequences in the sample encode the same CDR3. V and J are TRBV11-2 and TRBJ2-2; D ambiguous. Germline V lookup: CDR1 SGHAT, CDR2 FQNNGV. The CDR3 sequence is 12 residues long. V was shortened by 3 bases and J by 4 bases, with 3 bases between the two germline ends. The CDR3, as DNA: TGTGCCAGCAGCTTTGTCACCGGGGAGCTGTTTTTT. Encoded protein: CASSFVTGELFF.

The table lists this clone with a few counts. CDR3: CASNPTGAFSPLHF. The CDR3 region has the DNA TGTGCCAGCAATCCGACAGGGGCCTTCTCACCCCTCCACTTT. The rearrangement uses TRBV7-2 and TRBJ1-6; 8 bases are shared with TRBD1. CDR3 size: 14 residues. J was trimmed by 10 bases and V by 7 bases; bases with no gene match: 9. Germline CDR1 SGHTA, CDR2 FQGNSA.

This clone has a single count. The V and J genes are TRBV11-2 and TRBJ2-1; D tentatively reads TRBD1 or TRBD2 (5 bases each). V gave up 2 bases and J gave up 1 base, with 12 bases separating them. Germline CDR1 is SGHAT and CDR2 is FQNNGV. The CDR3 is 16 residues long. This CDR3 is CASSLMGDGSYNEQFF. DNA for the CDR3: TGTGCCAGCAGCTTAATGGGGGACGGTTCCTACAATGAGCAGTTCTTC.

The chain joins TRBV19 to TRBJ1-1; D remains ambiguous. The CDR3 covers 13 residues. Deletions cut 5 bases from V and 4 bases from J, with 11 bases between. The germline V gene has CDR1 LNHDA and CDR2 SQIVND (reference sequence). The CDR3 DNA reads as TGTGCCAGTAGTGCCGACCGGGGCACTGAAGCTTTCTTT. Translation gives CASSADRGTEAFF.

The rearrangement uses TRBV11-2 and TRBJ2-7; no definite D call. The V gene's germline CDR1 is SGHAT and CDR2 FQNNGV. The CDR3 is made up of 13 amino acids. V was clipped by 4 bases and J by 6 bases, with 13 bases between them. The CDR3 nucleotides read TGTGCCAGCAGCTCGCAGAAGATCGGCGAGCAGTACTTC. Protein product: CASSSQKIGEQYF.